This is a list of T cell receptor beta chains from one sample in a study of blood T cell repertoires in COVID-19. Profiled with immunoSEQ multiplex PCR; TCRdb holds only in-frame clones, not every one. The data hold roughly 260,000 clones, with about nine tenths observed a single time. The sequencing input was PBMCs or T cells enriched from blood (not recorded which). The receptor set was obtained from a woman aged 25-40 years with acute COVID-19. CDR3s include the opening cysteine and the closing phenylalanine or tryptophan. Fields, in order: clone size, J gene, V gene, CDR3 protein. A clone size is listed for some rows: how often the clone was seen (once, few, many), or a class if it is expanded.

-	TRBJ2-6	TRBV2	CASSADRAGGANVLTF
-	TRBJ2-6	TRBV28	CASTKAGVGANVLTF
-	TRBJ1-2	TRBV7-2	CASSLMGGDIGYTF
-	TRBJ2-2	TRBV28	CASSFPGQDTGELFF
-	TRBJ1-4	TRBV10-3	CATRGQINEKLFF
-	TRBJ2-7	TRBV19	CASSGTGIDEQYF
-	TRBJ1-1	TRBV18	CASSLQGDTEAFF
-	TRBJ2-5	TRBV4-3	CASSQGLAGQETQYF
-	TRBJ2-3	TRBV5-4	CASSRTSGGDTQYF
-	TRBJ2-1	TRBV18	CASSPPRQGAGYNEQFF
-	TRBJ2-5	TRBV5-1	CASSGGTGRETQYF
-	TRBJ1-1	TRBV27	CASINSHPGGEAFF
few	TRBJ2-3	TRBV19	CASKTRREDTQYF
-	TRBJ2-1	TRBV9	CASSVAILDGGDNEQFF
-	TRBJ2-1	TRBV18	CASSPFDRDNEQFF
once	TRBJ2-7	TRBV2	CASSFGQGYEQYF
-	TRBJ2-1	TRBV15	CATSRDLLAASDEQFF
-	TRBJ1-2	TRBV18	CASSPSTGNNYGYTF
few	TRBJ2-7	TRBV25-1	CASSLRGRNEQYF
-	TRBJ1-6	TRBV5-1	CASSLAGTAQGNSPLHF
-	TRBJ1-6	TRBV27	CASSYVRGRESPLHF
-	TRBJ2-5	TRBV5-8	CASSNVLSRGGETQYF
few	TRBJ1-2	TRBV6-2/TRBV6-3	CASSSLTANYGYTF
-	TRBJ2-1	TRBV9	CASSVDGGSYNEQFF
-	TRBJ2-5	TRBV4-3	CASSQDGTGGLKTQYF
few	TRBJ1-1	TRBV29-1	CSVWDNQAFF
once	TRBJ1-3	TRBV28	CASSLTGTGSGNTIYF
-	TRBJ1-4	TRBV14	CASSLQGGNEKLFF
-	TRBJ2-7	TRBV27	CATGGKPSEQYF
-	TRBJ1-1	TRBV10-3	CAISNRGKNTEAFF
-	TRBJ2-1	TRBV10-1	CASSGLADNEQFF
few	TRBJ2-1	TRBV29-1	CSVHRTGSPEQFF
-	TRBJ1-1	TRBV2	CASSVSGQLLNTEAFF
-	TRBJ2-4	TRBV7-2	CASSQRTGLIQYF
-	TRBJ2-2	TRBV7-3	CASSSRSQGELFF
-	TRBJ1-4	TRBV4-2	CASRGQAANEKLFF
-	TRBJ1-1	TRBV14	CASSPLTGDNTEAFF
-	TRBJ2-1	TRBV5-1	CASSGTAPSYNEQFF
-	TRBJ2-7	TRBV7-9	CASSLAQGAREQYF
-	TRBJ2-7	TRBV9	CASSVGQGDFYEQYF
-	TRBJ2-7	TRBV2	CASSEVETSGYPRYF
-	TRBJ1-1	TRBV19	CASSYEDLNTEAFF
-	TRBJ1-4	TRBV25-1	CASTQGGVSEKLFF
-	TRBJ2-7	TRBV7-6	CASSLGLAGEGYEQYF
-	TRBJ2-7	TRBV11-2	CASSWGQGANYEQYF
once	TRBJ2-5	TRBV5-1	CASSLVTSIETQYF
-	TRBJ1-3	TRBV7-8	CASSFRARGQWSSGNTIYF
-	TRBJ1-2	TRBV7-3	CASSDPGVGGYTF
few	TRBJ1-6	TRBV5-4	CASSPQGLSYNSPLHF
-	TRBJ1-2	TRBV5-1	CASSLGKPGQYQFTYGYTF
-	TRBJ1-1	TRBV11-2	CASSRGGRGRNTEAFF
-	TRBJ1-5	TRBV29-1	CSVGQGKDQPQHF
-	TRBJ2-6	TRBV11-1	CASSLGPYSGANVLTF
-	TRBJ1-5	TRBV7-8	CASSLALKGSVLGANQPQHF
-	TRBJ2-1	TRBV4-1	CASSHLTSGSPLF
-	TRBJ1-2	TRBV4-1	CASSPTRTYNYGYTF
-	TRBJ1-5	TRBV6-5	CASSYSGVGNQPQHF
-	TRBJ1-5	TRBV2	CASRGTARNQPQHF
-	TRBJ2-7	TRBV5-5	CASSLDWATYEQYF